This TCR beta chain was found in a study of blood T cells in healthy people across ages. Study-wide points: A roughly linear fall in TCR beta diversity per million T cells was seen with increasing age. It was held that the diversity estimates obtained from one million T cells were underestimates.

Germline lookup yields CDR1 SGHTA and CDR2 FQGNSA. V shed 5 bases and J shed 7 bases, with 9 bases lying between them. This CDR3 is 13 amino acids long. In regard to this clonotype: Its antigen is unidentified.

Alongside a J-beta primer mix, a sample-barcoded 5' primer served in a second PCR lasting roughly 7 to 11 cycles. Template switching added a 12-random-nucleotide identifier to every cDNA molecule. Each of the samples gave a minimum of 3 million paired-end reads that contained CDR3. TCRdb reprocessed the 5' RACE reads via MiXCR and lists one record per CDR3 protein. The sample has 1.4 million or so distinct CDR3 sequences, around 40% seen once. Material: blood. The rearrangement links TRBV7-2 to TRBJ1-6; no definite D call. The clonotype comes from a young woman in good health. The chain's CDR3 is CASSPYTNSPLHF. For the CDR3, the DNA is TGTGCCAGCAGCCCATATACCAATTCACCCCTCCACTTT.